These 31 T cell receptor beta chains were sequenced from one sample in a study of chemoradiotherapy in HPV16-positive cancers. Assay used: immunoSEQ multiplex PCR; TCRdb lists only in-frame clones, some missing. This table has 7,500 to 10,000 clones, just over 75% appearing once. This sample was taken from a patient who underwent chemoradiotherapy. The receptors originated from a human donor with HPV-associated anogenital cancer.

J is TRBJ2-7 and V is TRBV6-5; D might be TRBD1 (5 bases). There are 14 residues in the CDR3. The germline gives CDR1 MNHEY, CDR2 SVGAGI. V shed 2 bases and J shed 2 bases, with 10 bases lying between them. DNA for the CDR3: TGTGCCAGCAGTTACCACCAGGGTCCCTACGAGCAGTACTTC. Its protein product is CASSYHQGPYEQYF.

This clone turned up a few times. This rearrangement joins TRBV7-9 to TRBJ2-1; D remains ambiguous. Germline V gene sequence: CDR1 SEHNR, CDR2 FQNEAQ (reference sequence). CDR3 length: 13 residues. Trimming pared 0 bases from V and 8 bases from J, leaving 8 bases between. The CDR3 loop is CASSLAEIDEQFF. The CDR3 DNA is TGTGCCAGCAGCTTAGCGGAGATAGATGAGCAGTTCTTC.

The chain uses TRBV30 and TRBJ1-1; 9 bases map to TRBD1. CDR1 is GTSNPN and CDR2 is SVGIG in the germline V gene (reference sequence). The CDR3 is made up of 15 amino acids. CDR3 sequence: CACASKTGGYDEAFF. The CDR3, as DNA: TGTGCTTGCGCATCAAAGACAGGGGGGTATGATGAAGCTTTCTTT. Filled out from reference TRBV30 and TRBJ1-1, the complete variable domain reads SQTIHQWPATLVQPVGSPLSLECTVEGTSNPNLYWYRQAAGRGLQLLFYSVGIGQISSEVPQNLSASRPQDRQFILSSKKLLLSDSGFYLCACASKTGGYDEAFFGQGTRLTVV.

V usage is TRBV11-2 and J usage is TRBJ2-1; the match to TRBD2 covers 9 bases. Trimming at V came to 2 bases and at J to 4 bases, leaving 15 bases not matched to a gene. The CDR3 is 19 residues long. Germline V gene sequence: CDR1 SGHAT, CDR2 FQNNGV. The CDR3 DNA follows: TGTGCCAGCAGCTTAATCCCGCCCTCATTAGCGGGGGCATACAATGAGCAGTTCTTC. This codes for CASSLIPPSLAGAYNEQFF.

This CDR3 is CASSYSGGGLITEAFF. The DNA for the CDR3 is TGTGCCAGCAGTTACTCAGGTGGGGGGCTAATCACTGAAGCTTTCTTT. The J gene is TRBJ1-1, the V gene TRBV6-6; perhaps TRBD1 as D (6 bases). From germline, CDR1 is MNHNY and CDR2 SVGAGI (reference sequence). The CDR3 loop spans 16 amino acids. Trimming left V 0 bases short and J 4 bases short, with 15 bases between.

The rearrangement links TRBV5-1 to TRBJ2-7; tentatively, D is TRBD2 (5 bases). V was shortened by 0 bases and J by 3 bases, with 7 bases between the two germline ends. The CDR3 spans 13 residues. Germline V gives CDR1 SGHRS, CDR2 YFSETQ. The chain's CDR3 is CASSLVSGYEQYF. Here the CDR3 DNA reads TGCGCCAGCAGCTTGGTGAGCGGCTACGAGCAGTACTTC. The full variable domain, rest sourced from reference TRBV5-1 and TRBJ2-7, is KAGVTQTPRYLIKTRGQQVTLSCSPISGHRSVSWYQQTPGQGLQFLFEYFSETQRNKGNFPGRFSGRQFSNSRSEMNVSTLELGDSALYLCASSLVSGYEQYFGPGTRLTVT.

This clone was recorded only once. This sequence joins TRBV30 and TRBJ2-7, with D unclear. Germline V gene data show CDR1 as GTSNPN and CDR2 as SVGIG (reference sequence). V lost 1 base, J lost 0 bases, and 10 bases lay in between. The CDR3 consists of 14 residues. The CDR3, as DNA: TGTGCCTGGAGTGGCAGCTACTTCTCCTACGAGCAGTACTTC. Amino acids: CAWSGSYFSYEQYF. Drawing the rest from reference TRBV30 and TRBJ2-7, the complete variable domain is SQTIHQWPATLVQPVGSPLSLECTVEGTSNPNLYWYRQAAGRGLQLLFYSVGIGQISSEVPQNLSASRPQDRQFILSSKKLLLSDSGFYLCAWSGSYFSYEQYFGPGTRLTVT.

This clone came up a few times. The gene calls are TRBV2 and TRBJ2-7, with D unresolved. There are 12 residues in the CDR3. Trimming left V 3 bases short and J 6 bases short, with 9 bases between. Germline V gene data show CDR1 as SNHLY and CDR2 as FYNNEI. The CDR3 sequence: CASSDFNSEQYF. CDR3 DNA sequence: TGTGCCAGCAGTGACTTTAACTCCGAGCAGTACTTC. The variable domain in full, completed from reference TRBV2 and TRBJ2-7, reads EPEVTQTPSHQVTQMGQEVILRCVPISNHLYFYWYRQILGQKVEFLVSFYNNEISEKSEIFDDQFSVERPDGSNFTLKIRSTKLEDSAMYFCASSDFNSEQYFGPGTRLTVT.

This clone was counted a few times. This chain uses TRBV29-1 with TRBJ1-1; D remains unclear. Between the trimmed V and J ends, which lost 3 bases and 7 bases, there was a span of 9 bases. The CDR3 extends over 11 amino acids. The V gene's germline CDR1 is SQVTM and CDR2 ANQGSEA. Here the CDR3 DNA reads TGCAGCGTTGAGCGTGGGCTTGAAGCTTTCTTT. Its protein is CSVERGLEAFF.

V usage is TRBV28 and J usage is TRBJ1-1; D unclear. The CDR3 extends over 15 amino acids. The germline gives CDR1 MDHEN, CDR2 SYDVKM. V was shortened by 3 bases and J by 4 bases, with 15 bases between the two germline ends. CDR3 loop: CASSFLSRRFTEAFF. DNA for the CDR3: TGTGCCAGCAGTTTCTTATCCCGACGGTTCACTGAAGCTTTCTTT.

The rearrangement joins TRBV19 to TRBJ1-4, with D hard to call. The V end was cut by 6 bases, the J end by 3 bases, with 11 bases between. This CDR3 region has 14 residues. The germline V gene has CDR1 LNHDA and CDR2 SQIVND (reference sequence). The CDR3 DNA is TGTGCCAGTAGGAGGGAGAATCCTAATGAAAAACTGTTTTTT. Amino acid sequence: CASRRENPNEKLFF.

This chain connects TRBV7-9 to TRBJ2-7; the D call may be TRBD1 or TRBD2 (5 bases each). This CDR3 contains 15 residues. V was trimmed by 1 base and J by 3 bases, leaving 13 bases between them. Germline lookup yields CDR1 SEHNR and CDR2 FQNEAQ (reference sequence). The CDR3 DNA reads TGTGCCAGCAGCTTAGTGGGGACCGGACTCTACGAGCAGTACTTC. As protein: CASSLVGTGLYEQYF.

CDR3 loop: CASSLAPGGWHTEAFF. CDR3 bases: TGTGCCAGCAGCTTAGCCCCGGGGGGGTGGCACACTGAAGCTTTCTTT. The chain links TRBV7-2 to TRBJ1-1; possible D gene TRBD1, 5 bases. CDR1 and CDR2 (germline): SGHTA, FQGNSA. The CDR3 contains 16 residues. Trimming cost V 0 bases and J 3 bases, with 14 bases left between them.

The J gene is TRBJ2-2, the V gene TRBV4-1, with D perhaps matching TRBD1 (6 bases). There are 14 residues in the CDR3. V lost 0 bases and J 7 bases, leaving 9 bases between the germline ends. Looked up from germline, CDR1 is MGHRA and CDR2 is YSYEKL. The CDR3 DNA reads as TGCGCCAGCAGCCAAGAGGGGGCTAACGGGGAGCTGTTTTTT. Protein: CASSQEGANGELFF.

V usage is TRBV5-1 and J usage is TRBJ1-2, with a possible D match to TRBD1 (5 bases). Trimming shortened V by 0 bases and J by 4 bases, and 10 bases separated the two germline ends. This CDR3 region has 14 residues. CDR1 is SGHRS and CDR2 is YFSETQ in the germline V gene. The CDR3 region is CASSLGQGGYGYTF. The DNA of the CDR3 is TGCGCCAGCAGCTTGGGGCAGGGAGGCTATGGCTACACCTTC. The complete variable domain, with remaining parts taken from reference TRBV5-1 and TRBJ1-2, reads KAGVTQTPRYLIKTRGQQVTLSCSPISGHRSVSWYQQTPGQGLQFLFEYFSETQRNKGNFPGRFSGRQFSNSRSEMNVSTLELGDSALYLCASSLGQGGYGYTFGSGTRLTVV.

V is TRBV29-1 and J is TRBJ1-2, with D uncertain. Germline V lookup: CDR1 SQVTM, CDR2 ANQGSEA. V was clipped by 0 bases and J by 8 bases, with 13 bases between them. This CDR3 has 13 residues. The CDR3 nucleotides are TGCAGCGTTGAAGAAGCTGGAGGTGTAGGCTACACCTTC. It codes for CSVEEAGGVGYTF.

The genes are TRBV2 and TRBJ2-3, with D maybe TRBD2 (6 bases). The CDR3 contains 16 residues. Deletions cut 4 bases from V and 1 base from J, with 15 bases between. Germline V gene data show CDR1 as SNHLY and CDR2 as FYNNEI. CDR3 coding DNA: TGTGCCAGCAGTGGAGGAGGGGCCGCCCGCACAGATACGCAGTATTTT. Its protein is CASSGGGAARTDTQYF.

This chain joins TRBV7-9 and TRBJ2-1; no clear D. Germline CDR1 is SEHNR and CDR2 is FQNEAQ (reference sequence). The CDR3 spans 15 residues. Trimming cost V 2 bases and J 1 base, with 9 bases left between them. The CDR3 DNA follows: TGTGCCAGCAGCTTACTTGCGGTTTCCTACAATGAGCAGTTCTTC. Its translation is CASSLLAVSYNEQFF.

Concerning this clone itself: The sample has other DNA sequences that encode this CDR3 too. CDR3 bases: TGTGCCAGCTCACCAGGACAGGATAACTATGGCTACACCTTC. Translation: CASSPGQDNYGYTF. The chain recombines TRBV18 with TRBJ1-2; 7 nucleotides line up with TRBD1. The germline CDR1 and CDR2 sequences are KGHSH and LQKENI. The trim removed 2 bases at V and 1 base at J, leaving 1 base unmatched. This CDR3 is 14 amino acids long.

This clone was detected only once. The CDR3 loop reads CASSQDMGARGYTF. CDR3 in DNA: TGCGCCAGCAGCCAAGATATGGGTGCGCGAGGCTACACCTTC. The chain employs TRBV4-3 and TRBJ1-2; D call uncertain. The CDR3 is 14 amino acids. Per the germline V gene, CDR1 is LGHNA and CDR2 is YSLEER. V was clipped by 0 bases and J by 8 bases, with 13 bases between them.

Note on this clone: At one end the junction does not follow the germline gene, possibly because of a read error. The V gene is TRBV30, the J gene TRBJ2-5, with a weak D call TRBD2 (7 bases). The length of the CDR3 is 15 residues. Germline V gene data show CDR1 as GTSNPN and CDR2 as SVGIG (reference sequence). The CDR3 spells CAWTRGGADQKTQYF. Written as DNA, the CDR3 is TGTGCCTGGACGAGGGGGGGCGCGGACCAAAAGACCCAGTACTTC.

The V call is TRBV11-1, the J call TRBJ2-1; D might be TRBD1 (5 bases). CDR3 length equals 14 residues. From germline, CDR1 is SGHAT and CDR2 FQDESV (reference sequence). The V end lost 5 bases, the J end lost 6 bases, and 14 bases lay between the germline ends. The chain's CDR3 is CASSDNRYSNEQFF. DNA for the CDR3: TGTGCCAGCAGCGATAACAGGTACAGCAATGAGCAGTTCTTC.

The chain carries TRBV5-6 and TRBJ2-5, with a possible D match to TRBD2 (5 bases). V was cut by 1 base and J by 5 bases, with 18 bases left in between. Germline lookup yields CDR1 SGHDT and CDR2 YYEEEE. The CDR3 spans 16 residues. CDR3 DNA: TGTGCCAGCAGCTTGAGGGAGCCCCGGAGGTTTGAGACCCAGTACTTC. Its translation is CASSLREPRRFETQYF.

This clone was detected only a few times. The V gene is TRBV7-9, the J gene TRBJ1-3; D unresolved. Trimming removed 6 bases from V and 0 bases from J, with 9 bases in between. This CDR3 comprises 14 residues. Germline V gives CDR1 SEHNR, CDR2 FQNEAQ (reference sequence). The CDR3 region is CASSSHISGNTIYF. CDR3 DNA: TGTGCCAGCAGTTCACACATCTCTGGAAACACCATATATTTT.

V usage is TRBV19 and J usage is TRBJ1-2; D remains ambiguous. The germline V gene has CDR1 LNHDA and CDR2 SQIVND (reference sequence). This CDR3 spans 15 amino acids. V was cut by 7 bases and J by 1 base, with 16 bases left in between. The CDR3 sequence is CASTYVSEGNYGYTF. The DNA of the CDR3 is TGTGCCAGTACCTATGTATCAGAAGGTAACTATGGCTACACCTTC.

The genes are TRBV7-2 and TRBJ2-1; D unresolved. The CDR3 is 17 amino acids. CDR1 and CDR2 from the germline V gene are SGHTA and FQGNSA. Trimming pared 2 bases from V and 0 bases from J, leaving 14 bases between. CDR3 sequence: CASSLNPAPSSYNEQFF. The DNA of the CDR3 is TGTGCCAGCAGCTTAAATCCCGCGCCGAGCTCCTACAATGAGCAGTTCTTC.

This sequence joins TRBV5-8 and TRBJ1-1; TRBD1 matches 11 bases. From germline, CDR1 is SGHTS and CDR2 YDEGEE. The J segment lost 7 bases and the V segment lost 1 base, leaving 6 bases of the junction unmatched. The CDR3 is 15 amino acids. Here the CDR3 reads CASSLFSGQGVEAFF. In DNA form, the CDR3 reads TGTGCCAGCAGCTTGTTTTCGGGACAGGGGGTTGAAGCTTTCTTT.

The J gene is TRBJ1-2, the V gene TRBV28, with TRBD1 matching 10 bases. CDR3 length: 15 amino acids. V shed 7 bases and J 4 bases; nucleotides not matched to a gene: 9. Germline CDR1 and CDR2: MDHEN and SYDVKM. The CDR3 is CASNSGTGAPYGYTF. Here the CDR3 DNA reads TGTGCCAGCAACTCCGGGACAGGGGCCCCCTATGGCTACACCTTC.

This chain links TRBV2 with TRBJ2-3; D tentatively fits TRBD1 or TRBD2 (6 bases each). Germline V gives CDR1 SNHLY, CDR2 FYNNEI. The germline V and J ends were trimmed by 3 bases and 8 bases, with 18 bases remaining between them. The CDR3 has 15 residues. CDR3 sequence (DNA): TGTGCCAGCAGTGAGACCCGGGGGCCTAGTAGTACGCAGTATTTT. The encoded protein is CASSETRGPSSTQYF.

The chain employs TRBV27 and TRBJ2-1; D ambiguous. The germline V gene has CDR1 MNHEY and CDR2 SMNVEV (reference sequence). The ends were cut back, 6 bases at V and 6 bases at J, with 18 bases in the middle. The CDR3 runs to 15 residues. This CDR3 reads CASRVGLVTRNEQFF. CDR3 DNA sequence: TGTGCCAGCAGGGTAGGGCTAGTTACTCGCAATGAGCAGTTCTTC.

The chain employs TRBV5-1 and TRBJ2-3, with D maybe TRBD2 (5 bases). The CDR3 length is 12 residues. The germline V and J ends were trimmed by 2 bases and 5 bases, with 6 bases remaining between them. CDR1 and CDR2 (germline): SGHRS, YFSETQ. The CDR3 region is CASSFEGDTQYF. Here the CDR3 DNA reads TGCGCCAGCAGCTTCGAGGGAGATACGCAGTATTTT.